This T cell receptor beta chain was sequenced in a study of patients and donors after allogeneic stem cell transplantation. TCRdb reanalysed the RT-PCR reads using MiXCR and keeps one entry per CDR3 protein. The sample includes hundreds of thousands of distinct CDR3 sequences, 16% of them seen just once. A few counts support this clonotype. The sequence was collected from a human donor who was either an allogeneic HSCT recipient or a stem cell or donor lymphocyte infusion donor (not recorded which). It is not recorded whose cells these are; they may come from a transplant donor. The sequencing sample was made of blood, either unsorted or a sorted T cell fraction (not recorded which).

The DNA of the CDR3 is TGTGCCAGCAGCTCTGGACCACGTGGGGCTAGCACAGATACGCAGTATTTT. It codes for CASSSGPRGASTDTQYF. The V and J genes are TRBV7-2 and TRBJ2-3; a weak D match, TRBD1 (5 bases). Germline values: CDR1 SGHTA, CDR2 FQGNSA. The CDR3 is 17 residues long. V dropped 4 bases and J dropped 0 bases, with 17 bases sitting between them.